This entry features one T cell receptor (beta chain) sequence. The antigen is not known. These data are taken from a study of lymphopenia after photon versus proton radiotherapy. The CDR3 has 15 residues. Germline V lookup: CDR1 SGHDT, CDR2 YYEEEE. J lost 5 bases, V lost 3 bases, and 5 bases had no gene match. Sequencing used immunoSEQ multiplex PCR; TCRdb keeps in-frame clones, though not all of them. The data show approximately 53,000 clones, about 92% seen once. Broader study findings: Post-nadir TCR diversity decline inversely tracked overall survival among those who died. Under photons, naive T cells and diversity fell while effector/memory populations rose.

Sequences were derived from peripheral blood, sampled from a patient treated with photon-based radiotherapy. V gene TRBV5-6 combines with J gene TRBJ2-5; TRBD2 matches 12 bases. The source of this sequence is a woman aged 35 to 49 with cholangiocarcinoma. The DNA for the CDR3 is TGTGCCAGCAGCTCCTGGACTAGCGGGAAGGAGACCCAGTACTTC. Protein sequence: CASSSWTSGKETQYF. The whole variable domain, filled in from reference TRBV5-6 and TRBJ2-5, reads DAGVTQSPTHLIKTRGQQVTLRCSPKSGHDTVSWYQQALGQGPQFIFQYYEEEERQRGNFPDRFSGHQFPNYSSELNVNALLLGDSALYLCASSSWTSGKETQYFGPGTRLLVL.